This paragraph covers one TCR beta chain sequence. These data belong to a study of control samples from healthy donors and cancer patients. CDR3 size: 12 residues. V lost 5 bases and J lost 7; bases outside the gene matches: 2. Germline V gives CDR1 LGHDT, CDR2 YNNKEL (reference sequence). The data were produced by immunoSEQ multiplex PCR, yet TCRdb's version contains in-frame clones alone and is incomplete. This table holds just under 80,000 clones, about 90% found once. Sequenced: PBMCs. The sequence was obtained from a woman aged 55-69 years with head and neck cancer. J is TRBJ2-1 and V is TRBV3-1 (or the pseudogene TRBV3-2); TRBD2 matches at 7 bases. The CDR3, as DNA: TGTGCCAGCAGCGGAGCGGGGAATGAGCAGTTCTTC. It specifies CASSGAGNEQFF.